Below are 15 T cell receptor beta chains sequenced from a single sample in a study of blood T cell repertoires in COVID-19. Profiled with immunoSEQ multiplex PCR; TCRdb holds only in-frame clones, not every one. The sample has about 220,000 clones, 82% seen once. The sample comprised peripheral blood. The source is a woman of 80 years or more with acute or convalescent COVID-19.

The J gene is TRBJ1-1, the V gene TRBV7-8, with D unresolved. V lost 1 base to trimming and J lost 3 bases, with 6 bases between them. Germline V CDR1 and CDR2: SGHVS, FQNEAQ. The CDR3 loop spans 13 amino acids. DNA for the CDR3: TGTGCCAGCAGCTTAGAACAGTACACTGAAGCTTTCTTT. As protein: CASSLEQYTEAFF.

The gene calls are TRBV7-6 and TRBJ1-5; weak D call: TRBD1 (5 bases). V was cut by 5 bases and J by 2 bases, with 22 bases left in between. Germline CDR1 reads SGHVS; CDR2 reads FNYEAQ. The CDR3 has 18 amino acids. CDR3 in amino acids: CASSIQNPAPGGNQPQHF. CDR3 bases: TGTGCCAGCAGCATCCAAAACCCGGCTCCGGGGGGCAATCAGCCCCAGCATTTT. Full variable domain (remainder filled in from reference TRBV7-6 and TRBJ1-5): GAGVSQSPRYKVTKRGQDVALRCDPISGHVSLYWYRQALGQGPEFLTYFNYEAQQDKSGLPNDRFSAERPEGSISTLTIQRTEQRDSAMYRCASSIQNPAPGGNQPQHFGDGTRLSIL.

The chain uses TRBV19 and TRBJ2-1; 13 nucleotides agree with TRBD2. The germline CDR1 and CDR2 sequences are LNHDA and SQIVND (reference sequence). Losses at the gene ends were 8 bases for V and 6 bases for J; bases not matched to a gene: 4. CDR3 length: 14 residues. The CDR3 DNA follows: TGTGCCAGTGGGAGACTAGCGGGGGGCAATGAGCAGTTCTTC. Translating gives CASGRLAGGNEQFF.

The genes are TRBV19 and TRBJ1-5, with 9 bases fitting TRBD1. There are 15 residues in the CDR3. Germline V gene lookup returns CDR1 LNHDA and CDR2 SQIVND (reference sequence). Germline trimming cut 5 bases from V and 0 bases from J; bases unmatched to any gene: 2. The CDR3 loop is CASSGTGSSNQPQHF. The CDR3 DNA reads as TGTGCCAGTAGTGGGACAGGGTCTAGCAATCAGCCCCAGCATTTT. Full variable domain (outside the CDR3, taken from reference TRBV19 and TRBJ1-5): DGGITQSPKYLFRKEGQNVTLSCEQNLNHDAMYWYRQDPGQGLRLIYYSQIVNDFQKGDIAEGYSVSREKKESFPLTVTSAQKNPTAFYLCASSGTGSSNQPQHFGDGTRLSIL.

This chain links TRBV19 with TRBJ1-5, with TRBD1 identical over 8 bases. CDR1 and CDR2 (germline): LNHDA, SQIVND (reference sequence). The CDR3 has 15 residues. V shed 3 bases, J shed 2 bases, and the junction held 3 bases outside the gene matches. CDR3 in amino acids: CASSIDRGGNQPQHF. DNA of the CDR3: TGTGCCAGTAGTATCGACAGGGGTGGCAATCAGCCCCAGCATTTT.

Comment on this clone: Other nucleotide sequences in the sample specify the same CDR3. This chain joins TRBV3-1 (or the pseudogene TRBV3-2) and TRBJ1-3; no reliable D call. Germline CDR1 LGHDT, CDR2 YNNKEL (reference sequence). There are 14 residues in the CDR3. Deletions cut 3 bases from V and 1 base from J, with 7 bases between. The CDR3 here is CASSQAGSGNTIYF. The DNA for the CDR3 is TGTGCCAGCAGCCAGGCGGGGTCTGGAAACACCATATATTTT.

This chain links TRBV7-9 with TRBJ2-3, with 8 bases matching TRBD2. V lost 2 bases and J lost 3; bases outside the gene matches: 7. This CDR3 has 16 residues. Germline V gene sequence: CDR1 SEHNR, CDR2 FQNEAQ (reference sequence). CDR3 sequence: CASSLFSGGTTDTQYF. The CDR3 region has the DNA TGTGCCAGCAGCTTATTCAGCGGGGGAACGACAGATACGCAGTATTTT.

The chain carries TRBV6-1 and TRBJ2-1, with D maybe TRBD2 (5 bases). Germline CDR1 reads MNHNS; CDR2 reads SASEGT. This CDR3 has 18 amino acids. V lost 0 bases and J 0 bases, leaving 15 bases between the germline ends. DNA for the CDR3: TGTGCCAGCAGTGAAGCTCGCAGGACTTACAGCTCCTACAATGAGCAGTTCTTC. Translating it yields CASSEARRTYSSYNEQFF.

The chain recombines TRBV7-3 with TRBJ1-6, with 8 bases matching TRBD1. With 5 bases clipped from V and 7 bases from J, the junction kept 10 bases outside the gene matches. CDR1 is SGHTA, CDR2 FQGTGA, per germline. The CDR3 extends over 16 amino acids. The CDR3 region has the DNA TGTGCCAGCAGCGCCTCCACAGGGGGAGTAAATTCACCCCTCCACTTT. As protein: CASSASTGGVNSPLHF.

This clone was seen a handful of times. The chain links TRBV4-2 to TRBJ2-3, with 7 bases that match TRBD1. The CDR3 contains 19 residues. The junction had 20 bases not matched to a gene; V was cut back by 4 bases and J by 4 bases. Germline V CDR1 and CDR2: LGHNA, YNFKEQ. CDR3 sequence (DNA): TGTGCCAGCAGCCTTTTCGGGCAGGGGGTTATTAGTATCTCAGATACGCAGTATTTT. It yields the protein CASSLFGQGVISISDTQYF.

This clone was counted once. The V and J genes are TRBV28 and TRBJ1-5; unclear D gene. V lost 4 bases, J lost 0 bases, and 10 bases lay in between. The CDR3 covers 15 residues. Germline V CDR1 and CDR2: MDHEN, SYDVKM. CDR3 in DNA: TGTGCCAGCAGTTCTTTTCAGGTTAGCAATCAGCCCCAGCATTTT. This codes for CASSSFQVSNQPQHF.

The V call is TRBV5-6, the J call TRBJ1-1; the match to TRBD1 covers 9 bases. The germline gives CDR1 SGHDT, CDR2 YYEEEE. V lost 3 bases and J lost 6; bases outside the gene matches: 6. CDR3 size: 14 residues. The CDR3 DNA sequence: TGTGCCAGCAGCTGGGACAGGGAGGTACCTGAAGCTTTCTTT. Its protein product is CASSWDREVPEAFF.

This rearrangement joins TRBV10-3 to TRBJ1-1; TRBD1 aligns across 8 bases. Trimming removed 2 bases from V and 1 base from J; junction bases left unmatched: 6. Germline lookup yields CDR1 ENHRY and CDR2 SYGVKD. This CDR3 has 16 amino acids. The CDR3 nucleotides are TGTGCCATCAGTGAGGACAGGGGCCTAGGGAACACTGAAGCTTTCTTT. This translates into CAISEDRGLGNTEAFF.

This chain links TRBV5-8 with TRBJ1-2; D may be TRBD1 (6 bases). This CDR3 is 12 amino acids long. V dropped 2 bases and J dropped 8 bases, with 10 bases sitting between them. Germline V gene sequence: CDR1 SGHTS, CDR2 YDEGEE. The CDR3, as DNA: TGTGCCAGCAGCTTCCAGGGGCCGGGCTACACCTTC. Its translation: CASSFQGPGYTF.

This clone came up once. V usage is TRBV5-1 and J usage is TRBJ1-1; weak D call: TRBD1 (6 bases). This CDR3 is 14 amino acids long. Germline CDR1 and CDR2: SGHRS and YFSETQ. V dropped 4 bases and J dropped 7 bases, with 17 bases sitting between them. The CDR3 sequence: CASSVPTGKVEAFF. As DNA, the CDR3 is TGCGCCAGCAGCGTCCCCACAGGGAAGGTTGAAGCTTTCTTT.